This TCR beta chain was retrieved from a study of read filtering for tumor transcriptome and immune sequencing. This clonotype was seen many times. Its antigen is currently unknown. General observations from the study: In IR-seq, single-read clonotypes were roughly 80% of clonotypes but approximately 3.2% of reads.

Germline CDR1 is DFQATT and CDR2 is SNEGSKA (reference sequence). CDR3 length: 14 amino acids. V was pared by 1 base and J by 0 bases, with 9 bases between. This library used approximately 370 ng RNA and molecular barcoded adaptors spanning alpha/delta and beta/gamma chains. TCRdb reprocessed the reads via MiXCR and lists one record per CDR3 protein. Found here are roughly 90,000 distinct CDR3 sequences, under 25% of them singletons; the top ten hold 9.5% to 12%. The chain couples TRBV20-1 to TRBJ1-1; D uncertain. The sequenced sample was a population of CD138-negative cells sorted from bone marrow. This clonotype was obtained from a donor aged 40 or older with multiple myeloma. The CDR3 protein is CSARAAAMNTEAFF. The CDR3 DNA reads TGCAGTGCTAGAGCAGCGGCGATGAACACTGAAGCTTTCTTT.